The clone carrying this T cell receptor (beta chain) was picked up a small number of times. This sample was included in a study of early T cells in non-severe SARS-CoV-2 infection. TCRdb called the 5' RACE reads again in MiXCR, with one record for every CDR3 protein. In the table there are about 55,000 distinct CDR3 sequences, less than 9.5% of which are singletons. The receptor's source is an adult who was a healthcare worker with PCR-confirmed SARS-CoV-2 infection or an uninfected control (not recorded which). The sequenced material came from whole blood.

The CDR3 protein is CASPPSGSRSGANVLTF. CDR3 DNA: TGCGCCAGCCCGCCTAGCGGGAGCCGCTCTGGGGCCAACGTCCTGACTTTC. This chain connects TRBV5-1 to TRBJ2-6; 10 positions match TRBD2. Germline loops: CDR1 SGHRS, CDR2 YFSETQ. This CDR3 spans 17 amino acids. V dropped 7 bases and J dropped 0; count of bases not matched to a gene: 7.